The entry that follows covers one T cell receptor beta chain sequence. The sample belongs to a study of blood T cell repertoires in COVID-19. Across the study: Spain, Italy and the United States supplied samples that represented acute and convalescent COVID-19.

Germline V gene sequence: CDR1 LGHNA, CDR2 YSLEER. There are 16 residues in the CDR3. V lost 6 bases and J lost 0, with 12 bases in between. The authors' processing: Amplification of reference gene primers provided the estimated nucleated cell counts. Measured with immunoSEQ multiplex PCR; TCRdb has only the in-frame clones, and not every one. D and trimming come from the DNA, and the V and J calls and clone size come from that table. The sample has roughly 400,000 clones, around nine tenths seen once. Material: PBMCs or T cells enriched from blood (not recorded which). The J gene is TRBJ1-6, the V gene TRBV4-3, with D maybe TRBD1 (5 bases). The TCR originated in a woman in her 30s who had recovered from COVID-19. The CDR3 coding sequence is TGCGCCAGCAGTCCCAGGGTTAGCTCCTATAATTCACCCCTCCACTTT. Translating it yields CASSPRVSSYNSPLHF.